A selection of T cell receptor beta chains follows, all from one sample in a study of blood T cell repertoires in COVID-19. Sequencing used immunoSEQ multiplex PCR; TCRdb keeps in-frame clones, though not all of them. Of about 57,000 clones listed, 91% are singletons. Sample: peripheral blood. These receptor sequences come from a man aged 55-75 years with acute or convalescent COVID-19. Each CDR3 is given with its conserved first and last residue. D genes are given only for firm matches. Expanded clones are given a class, and other clones once, few, many or no size at all.

. | TRBJ2-7 | . | TRBV14 | CASSQGLPRYEQYF | TGTGCCAGCAGCCAGGGACTCCCGCGCTACGAGCAGTACTTC
. | TRBJ2-7 | . | TRBV5-6 | CASNFGGERGQYF | TGTGCCAGCAACTTCGGAGGGGAAAGAGGGCAGTACTTC
. | TRBJ2-7 | few | TRBV21-1 | CASSRSRQVVYEQYF | TGTGCCAGCAGCAGATCCCGACAGGTAGTCTACGAGCAGTACTTC
TRBD2 | TRBJ2-7 | once | TRBV29-1 | CSVEELSGGGSYEQYF | TGCAGCGTTGAAGAACTCTCGGGGGGAGGCTCCTACGAGCAGTACTTC
TRBD1 | TRBJ1-1 | . | TRBV9 | CASSPTGGEYTEAFF | TGTGCCAGCAGCCCTACAGGGGGCGAGTACACTGAAGCTTTCTTT
. | TRBJ2-7 | once | TRBV6-2/TRBV6-3 | CASSYGDLTYEQYF | TGTGCCAGCAGTTACGGAGACTTAACCTACGAGCAGTACTTC
TRBD1 | TRBJ1-1 | . | TRBV19 | CASSPLDREAFF | TGTGCCAGTAGTCCCTTGGACAGGGAAGCTTTCTTT
TRBD2 | TRBJ2-1 | . | TRBV27 | CASSRLAGIKHSYNEQFF | TGTGCCAGCAGTCGGCTAGCGGGGATAAAACACTCCTACAATGAGCAGTTCTTC
TRBD1 | TRBJ1-5 | . | TRBV30 | CAWSLTGAGLPQHF | TGTGCCTGGAGTCTAACAGGGGCGGGATTGCCCCAGCATTTT
. | TRBJ2-1 | . | TRBV29-1 | CSVESTGTPYNEQFF | TGCAGCGTTGAGTCGACAGGGACTCCCTACAATGAGCAGTTCTTC
. | TRBJ1-6 | once | TRBV7-9 | CASSLDGRANSPLHF | TGTGCCAGCAGCTTAGATGGCAGGGCTAATTCACCCCTCCACTTT
. | TRBJ1-5 | once | TRBV5-6 | CASSLGQRNQPQHF | TGTGCCAGCAGCTTGGGGCAGCGAAATCAGCCCCAGCATTTT
. | TRBJ2-3 | once | TRBV11-2 | CASSLGGSSTDTQYF | TGTGCCAGCAGCTTAGGAGGGTCTAGCACAGATACGCAGTATTTT
. | TRBJ2-2 | . | TRBV4-3 | CASSQARVGITGGELFF | TGCGCCAGCAGCCAAGCCAGGGTAGGGATTACAGGCGGGGAGCTGTTTTTT
TRBD1 | TRBJ2-5 | . | TRBV4-3 | CASSQSRTGVETQYF | TGCGCCAGCAGCCAGTCTCGGACAGGGGTGGAGACCCAGTACTTC
TRBD2 | TRBJ2-7 | . | TRBV30 | CAWQTSGSYEQYF | TGTGCCTGGCAAACTAGCGGGAGCTACGAGCAGTACTTC
TRBD1 | TRBJ2-7 | . | TRBV7-3 | CASSLDGTAREQYF | TGTGCCAGCAGCTTAGATGGGACAGCGCGCGAGCAGTACTTC